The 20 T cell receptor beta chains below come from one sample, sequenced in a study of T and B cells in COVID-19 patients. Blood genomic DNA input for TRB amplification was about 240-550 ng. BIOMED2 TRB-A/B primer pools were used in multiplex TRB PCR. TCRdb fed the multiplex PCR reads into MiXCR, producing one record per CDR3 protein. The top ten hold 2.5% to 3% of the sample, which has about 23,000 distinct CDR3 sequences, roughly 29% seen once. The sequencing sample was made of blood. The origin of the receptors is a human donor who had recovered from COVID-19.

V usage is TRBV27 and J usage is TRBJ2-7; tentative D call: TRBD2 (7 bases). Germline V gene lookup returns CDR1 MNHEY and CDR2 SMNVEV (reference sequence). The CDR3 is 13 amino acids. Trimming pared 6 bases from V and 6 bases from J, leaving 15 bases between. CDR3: CASSWGREPEQYF. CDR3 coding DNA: TGTGCCAGCAGCTGGGGGCGGGAGCCCGAGCAGTACTTC.

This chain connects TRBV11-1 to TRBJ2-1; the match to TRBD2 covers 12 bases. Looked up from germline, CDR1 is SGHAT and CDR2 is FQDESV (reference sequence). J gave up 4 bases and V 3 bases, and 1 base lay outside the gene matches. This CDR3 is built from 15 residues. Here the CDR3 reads CASSFGTSGYNEQFF. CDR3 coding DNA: TGTGCCAGCAGCTTCGGGACTAGCGGGTACAATGAGCAGTTCTTC.

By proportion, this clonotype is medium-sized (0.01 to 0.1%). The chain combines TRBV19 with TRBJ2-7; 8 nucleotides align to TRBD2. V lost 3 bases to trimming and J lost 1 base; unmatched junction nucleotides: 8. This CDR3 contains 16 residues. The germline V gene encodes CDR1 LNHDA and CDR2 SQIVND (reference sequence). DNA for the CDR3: TGTGCCAGTAGTATCGCTTTGAGCGGGAGTTCCTACGAGCAGTACTTC. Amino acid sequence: CASSIALSGSSYEQYF.

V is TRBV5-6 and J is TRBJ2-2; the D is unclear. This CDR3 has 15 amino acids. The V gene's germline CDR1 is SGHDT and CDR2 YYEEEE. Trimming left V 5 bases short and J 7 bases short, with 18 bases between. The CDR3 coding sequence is TGTGCCAGCAGTCATAACTATGAAATAGGCGGGGAGCTGTTTTTT. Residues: CASSHNYEIGGELFF.

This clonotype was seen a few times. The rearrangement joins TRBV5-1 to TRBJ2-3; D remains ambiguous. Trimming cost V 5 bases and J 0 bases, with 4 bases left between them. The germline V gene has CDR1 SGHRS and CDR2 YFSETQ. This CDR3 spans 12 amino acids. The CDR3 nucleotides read TGCGCCAGCAGTCGTAGCACAGATACGCAGTATTTT. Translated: CASSRSTDTQYF.

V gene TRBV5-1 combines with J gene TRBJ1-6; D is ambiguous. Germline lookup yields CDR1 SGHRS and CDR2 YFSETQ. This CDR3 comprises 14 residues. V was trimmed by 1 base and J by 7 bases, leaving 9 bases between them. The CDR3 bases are TGCGCCAGCAGCTTGACCGGACCCAATTCACCCCTCCACTTT. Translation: CASSLTGPNSPLHF. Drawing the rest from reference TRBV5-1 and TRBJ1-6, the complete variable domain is KAGVTQTPRYLIKTRGQQVTLSCSPISGHRSVSWYQQTPGQGLQFLFEYFSETQRNKGNFPGRFSGRQFSNSRSEMNVSTLELGDSALYLCASSLTGPNSPLHFGNGTRLTVT.

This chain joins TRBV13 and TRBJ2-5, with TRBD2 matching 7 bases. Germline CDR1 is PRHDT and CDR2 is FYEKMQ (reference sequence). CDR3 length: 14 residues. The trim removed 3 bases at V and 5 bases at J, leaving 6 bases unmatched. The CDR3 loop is CASSFRGEVETQYF. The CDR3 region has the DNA TGTGCCAGCAGCTTTCGGGGGGAGGTGGAGACCCAGTACTTC.

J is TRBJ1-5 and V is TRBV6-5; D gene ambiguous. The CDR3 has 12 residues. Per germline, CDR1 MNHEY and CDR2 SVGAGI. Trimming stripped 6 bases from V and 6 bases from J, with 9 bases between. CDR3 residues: CASSGEAQPQHF. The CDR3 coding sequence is TGTGCCAGCAGCGGGGAAGCTCAGCCCCAGCATTTT.

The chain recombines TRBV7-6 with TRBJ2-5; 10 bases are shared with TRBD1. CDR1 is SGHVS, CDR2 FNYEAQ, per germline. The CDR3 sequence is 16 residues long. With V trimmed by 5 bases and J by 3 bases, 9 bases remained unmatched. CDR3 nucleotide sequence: TGTGCCAGCAGCATAAGACAGGGGGCAGGGGAAGAGACCCAGTACTTC. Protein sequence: CASSIRQGAGEETQYF.

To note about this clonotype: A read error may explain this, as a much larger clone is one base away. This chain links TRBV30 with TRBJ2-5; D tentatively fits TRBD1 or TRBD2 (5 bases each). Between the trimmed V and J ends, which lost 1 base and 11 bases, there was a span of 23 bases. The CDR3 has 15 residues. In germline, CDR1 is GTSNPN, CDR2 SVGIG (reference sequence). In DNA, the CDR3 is TGTGCCTGGAGTGCGCCCGAAACGAGGGGCAATGAGCAGTACTTC. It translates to CAWSAPETRGNEQYF.

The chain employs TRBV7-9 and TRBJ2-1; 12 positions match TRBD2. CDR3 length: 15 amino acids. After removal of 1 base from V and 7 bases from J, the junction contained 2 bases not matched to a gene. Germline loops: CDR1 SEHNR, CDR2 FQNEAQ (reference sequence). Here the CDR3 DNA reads TGTGCCAGCAGCTTAGGTCTAGCGGGAGGGAATGAGCAGTTCTTC. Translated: CASSLGLAGGNEQFF.

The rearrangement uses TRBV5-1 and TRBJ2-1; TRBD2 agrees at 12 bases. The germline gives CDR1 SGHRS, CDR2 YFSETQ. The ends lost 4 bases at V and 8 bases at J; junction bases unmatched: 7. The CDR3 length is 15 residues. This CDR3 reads CASSASGRAGDEQFF. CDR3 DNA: TGCGCCAGCAGCGCTAGCGGGAGGGCCGGCGATGAGCAGTTCTTC.

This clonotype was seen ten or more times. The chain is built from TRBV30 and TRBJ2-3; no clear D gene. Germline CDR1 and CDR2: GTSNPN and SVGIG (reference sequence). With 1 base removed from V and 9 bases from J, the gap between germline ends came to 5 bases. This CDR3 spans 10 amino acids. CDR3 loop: CAWSERTQYF. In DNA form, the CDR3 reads TGTGCCTGGAGTGAAAGAACGCAGTATTTT.

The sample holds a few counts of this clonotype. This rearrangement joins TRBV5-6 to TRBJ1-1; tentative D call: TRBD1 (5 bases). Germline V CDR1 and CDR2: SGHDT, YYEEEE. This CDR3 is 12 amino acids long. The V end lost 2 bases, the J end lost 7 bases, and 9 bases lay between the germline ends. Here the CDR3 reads CASSFQDIEAFF. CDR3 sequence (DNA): TGTGCCAGCAGCTTTCAGGACATTGAAGCTTTCTTT.

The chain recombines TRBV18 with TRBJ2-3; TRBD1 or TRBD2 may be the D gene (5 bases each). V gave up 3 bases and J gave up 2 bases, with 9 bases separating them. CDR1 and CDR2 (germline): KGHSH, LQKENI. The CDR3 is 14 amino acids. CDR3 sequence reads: CASSPGDDTDTQYF. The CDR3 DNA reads TGTGCCAGCTCACCTGGGGACGACACAGATACGCAGTATTTT.

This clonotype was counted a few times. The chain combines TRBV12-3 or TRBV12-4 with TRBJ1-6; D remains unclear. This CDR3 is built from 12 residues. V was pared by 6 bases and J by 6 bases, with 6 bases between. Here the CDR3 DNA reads TGTGCCAGCAGGGGGATTAATTCACCCCTCCACTTT. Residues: CASRGINSPLHF.

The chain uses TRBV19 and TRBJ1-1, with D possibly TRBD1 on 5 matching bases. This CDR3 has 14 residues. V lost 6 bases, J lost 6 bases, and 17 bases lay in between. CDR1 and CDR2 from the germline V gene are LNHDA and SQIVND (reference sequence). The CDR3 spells CASRPGGGRAEAFF. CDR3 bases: TGTGCCAGTAGACCGGGGGGGGGGAGAGCTGAAGCTTTCTTT.

The CDR3 region has the DNA TGTGCCAGCAGCTTACGATGGGACAGGATTCTCAATGAGCAGTTCTTC. It codes for CASSLRWDRILNEQFF. The chain employs TRBV7-9 and TRBJ2-1, with 8 bases aligning to TRBD1. V lost 2 bases, J lost 6 bases, and 9 bases stayed unmatched. Germline loops: CDR1 SEHNR, CDR2 FQNEAQ (reference sequence). The CDR3 sequence is 16 residues long.

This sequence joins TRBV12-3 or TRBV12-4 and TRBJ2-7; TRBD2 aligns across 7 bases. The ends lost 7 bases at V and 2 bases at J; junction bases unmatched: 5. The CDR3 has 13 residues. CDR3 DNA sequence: TGTGCCAGCAACGGGGGGATACCCTACGAGCAGTACTTC. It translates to CASNGGIPYEQYF.

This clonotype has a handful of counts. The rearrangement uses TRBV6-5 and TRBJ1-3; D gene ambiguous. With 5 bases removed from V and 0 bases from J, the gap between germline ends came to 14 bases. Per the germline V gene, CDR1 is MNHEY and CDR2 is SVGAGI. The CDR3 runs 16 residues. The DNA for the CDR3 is TGTGCCAGCAGTGGAGCCCTAGAGGGCTCTGGAAACACCATATATTTT. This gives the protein CASSGALEGSGNTIYF.